The present TCR beta chain was sequenced within a study of shared clonotypes between healthy human individuals. In the study overall: Aged between 18 and 49, the donors were a couple of women and a few men.

There are 15 residues in the CDR3. Germline-derived CDR1 and CDR2 are MGHRA and YSYEKL. V lost 2 bases to trimming and J lost 4 bases, with 12 bases between them. The protocol was immunoSEQ multiplex PCR, while the TCRdb copy is restricted to in-frame clones and leaves out a portion. The table has over 850,000 clones, around 78% seen once. Sequencing was done on a sample of memory CD4+ T cells from PBMCs. The subset: CD45RA-negative fraction. The chain uses TRBV4-1 and TRBJ1-3; D possibly corresponds to TRBD1 (5 bases). This sequence was found in a man between 18 and 29 years old in good health. Some clones in this sample may be carry-over from other donors' samples. In DNA, the CDR3 is TGCGCCAGCAGCCAACCTAGGGACTTCGGAAACACCATATATTTT. Its translation: CASSQPRDFGNTIYF.